This T cell receptor (beta chain) originates from a study of graft-versus-host responses after intestinal transplantation. Study as a whole: Tacrolimus plus steroids were given to all recipients for approximately 3 years, preceded by anti-thymocyte globulin induction.

Here immunoSEQ multiplex PCR was the method, and the copy in TCRdb shows in-frame clones only, minus some. This table holds over 100,000 clones, about 92% found once. On this clone itself: Its antigen is unknown.

Looked up from germline, CDR1 is MNHNS and CDR2 is SASEGT. The CDR3 sequence is 13 residues long. The germline V and J ends were trimmed by 6 bases and 2 bases, with 11 bases remaining between them. Study results and caveats: Graft-donor T cell macrochimerism coincided with high graft-versus-host to host-versus-graft clonal ratios in allografts. Circulating GvH clone levels at their peak were associated with HvG declines (early post-transplant). The authors found GvH clones in recipient marrow, some appearing first in ileum or blood.

The receptor was derived from a human donor who was the organ donor for an intestinal transplant. The chain uses TRBV6-1 and TRBJ2-7; no clear D. The starting material was unstimulated CD8+ T cells sorted from spleen or lymph node cells, obtained before transplant. The CDR3 DNA reads TGTGCCAGCAGCCCGACATGGCCCTACGAGCAGTACTTC. Protein: CASSPTWPYEQYF.